The present T cell receptor (beta chain) was sequenced within a study of cytomegalovirus exposure and HLA in healthy donors. The study, taken as a whole, reports: Trimming of TCR beta V- and J-genes showed a link, identified in a later analysis, to a missense DCLRE1C variant.

It was with 60 Vbeta and 13 Jbeta primers that the PCR ran. Using immunoSEQ multiplex PCR, the repertoire was profiled, and TCRdb retains in-frame clones only, with some absent. The sample has 90,000 to 140,000 clones, 80% seen once. Concerning this clone: Its antigen is unknown. Different DNA sequences within this sample yield the same CDR3.

Sequenced input: PBMCs. This clonotype originated in a man under 40 in good health and CMV-seropositive.

The CDR3: CASSLTRVYSPLHF. CDR3 in DNA: TGTGCCAGCAGCTTGACCAGGGTTTATTCACCCCTCCACTTT. The V call is TRBV5-6, the J call TRBJ1-6; a possible D gene is TRBD1 (5 bases). The CDR3 runs 14 residues. The V end lost 1 base, the J end lost 8 bases, and 10 bases lay between the germline ends. Germline loops: CDR1 SGHDT, CDR2 YYEEEE.